This entry features one T cell receptor beta chain sequence. Its antigen is undetermined. The data derive from a study of cytomegalovirus exposure and HLA in healthy donors. General study points: Investigators reported 150 to 200 TCR beta chains as tied to cytomegalovirus. The later analysis indicated that the majority of CMV-associated TCR beta chains appeared HLA-restricted. Across all donors, roughly uniform sequencing depth was an assumption of the presence/absence analyses. A later analysis showed that HLA-associated TCR beta chains had undergone more clonal expansion than equally common others.

With 60 Vbeta and 13 Jbeta primers, the PCR was carried out. Data came from immunoSEQ multiplex PCR; TCRdb stores just in-frame clones and leaves some out. The profile shows about 78,000 clones, more than 65% of them singletons. The TCR sequence derives from a woman aged 40-49 years in good health and CMV-seropositive. Sample: PBMCs.

The CDR3 region has the DNA TGTGCCAGCAGTGCTAATCAGCCCCAGCATTTT. Translated, it gives CASSANQPQHF. The chain uses TRBV6-1 and TRBJ1-5; D gene unclear. The CDR3 runs to 11 residues. V was pared by 4 bases and J by 4 bases, with 2 bases between. From germline, CDR1 is MNHNS and CDR2 SASEGT.